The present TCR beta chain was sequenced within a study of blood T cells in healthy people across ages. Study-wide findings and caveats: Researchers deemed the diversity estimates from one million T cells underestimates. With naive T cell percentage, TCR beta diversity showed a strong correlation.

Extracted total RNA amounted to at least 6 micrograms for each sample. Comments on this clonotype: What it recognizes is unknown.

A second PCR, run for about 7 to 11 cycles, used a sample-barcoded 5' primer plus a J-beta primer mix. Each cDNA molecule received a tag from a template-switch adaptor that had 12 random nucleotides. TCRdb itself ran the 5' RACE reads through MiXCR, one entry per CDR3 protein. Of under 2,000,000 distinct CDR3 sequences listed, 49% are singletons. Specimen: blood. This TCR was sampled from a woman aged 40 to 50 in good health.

CDR3 residues: CASTEICRRRGDTQYF. CDR3 bases: TGTGCCAGCACCGAGATCTGCAGAAGGAGAGGAGATACGCAGTATTTT. J is TRBJ2-3 and V is TRBV12-3 or TRBV12-4, with D unresolved. CDR3 length: 16 amino acids. V gave up 7 bases and J gave up 5 bases, with 22 bases separating them.